Below, 32 T cell receptor beta chains from the same sample are listed, as sequenced in a study of T cells after yellow fever vaccination. TCRdb itself ran the 5' RACE reads through MiXCR, one entry per CDR3 protein. The sample contains approximately 580,000 distinct CDR3 sequences, about a sixth of which appear only once. Sequences were derived from PBMCs, sampled 5 days after the first yellow fever vaccination. Receptor source: a man between 18 and 35 years old who received the YFV17D yellow fever vaccine.

J is TRBJ1-6 and V is TRBV9, with unresolved D. The V end lost 0 bases, the J end lost 14 bases, and 12 bases lay between the germline ends. The CDR3 is made up of 13 amino acids. Germline lookup yields CDR1 SGDLS and CDR2 YYNGEE. CDR3 in DNA: TGTGCCAGCAGCGTAGCCCTAGTGAGCACCCTCCACTTT. Protein: CASSVALVSTLHF.

This clonotype was observed many times. The V call is TRBV20-1, the J call TRBJ2-3, with no clear D. In germline, CDR1 is DFQATT, CDR2 SNEGSKA (reference sequence). The CDR3 is made up of 16 amino acids. V lost 1 base to trimming and J lost 0 bases, with 14 bases between them. Here the CDR3 reads CSARVGGGSSTDTQYF. Written as DNA, the CDR3 is TGCAGTGCTAGAGTAGGTGGCGGTTCTAGCACAGATACGCAGTATTTT.

The V and J genes are TRBV7-9 and TRBJ1-2; D is possibly TRBD1 (6 bases). The CDR3 runs to 15 residues. V was pared by 4 bases and J by 4 bases, with 16 bases between. Germline V CDR1 and CDR2: SEHNR, FQNEAQ (reference sequence). CDR3 protein: CASSSGHQSRYGYTF. The CDR3 nucleotides read TGTGCCAGCAGCTCGGGACATCAAAGCCGCTATGGCTACACCTTC. Full variable domain (rest looked up from reference TRBV7-9 and TRBJ1-2): DTGVSQNPRHKITKRGQNVTFRCDPISEHNRLYWYRQTLGQGPEFLTYFQNEAQLEKSRLLSDRFSAERPKGSFSTLEIQRTEQGDSAMYLCASSSGHQSRYGYTFGSGTRLTVV.

This clonotype was seen only a few times. The gene calls are TRBV29-1 and TRBJ2-7; 9 bases are a match to TRBD1. V lost 7 bases, J lost 5 bases, and 6 bases stayed unmatched. The CDR3 is 12 amino acids. The germline V gene encodes CDR1 SQVTM and CDR2 ANQGSEA. CDR3: CSGSTGGDEQYV. DNA of the CDR3: TGCAGCGGATCCACAGGGGGCGACGAGCAGTACGTC.

This clonotype was picked up many times. This chain uses TRBV29-1 with TRBJ1-6; a weak D match, TRBD1 (5 bases). The CDR3 runs 13 residues. Germline V gives CDR1 SQVTM, CDR2 ANQGSEA. The V end was cut by 4 bases, the J end by 6 bases, with 10 bases between. The DNA for the CDR3 is TGCAGCGTTGGCGAGGGGTTTAATTCACCCCTCCACTTT. This encodes CSVGEGFNSPLHF.

This clonotype was seen at least ten times. At one boundary the junction diverges from the germline segment, which might be a read error. The V and J genes are TRBV3-1 and TRBJ2-5; no clear D gene. This CDR3 region has 12 residues. Germline V CDR1 and CDR2: LGHDT, YNNKEL (reference sequence). CDR3 sequence (DNA): TGCGCCAGCAGCCAGGTCCAAGAGACCCAGTACTTC. It specifies CASSQVQETQYF.

This clonotype was seen a few times. The chain joins TRBV6-5 to TRBJ2-7, with no clear D. Between the trimmed V and J ends, which lost 2 bases and 6 bases, there was a span of 11 bases. Germline CDR1 and CDR2: MNHEY and SVGAGI. The CDR3 runs 13 residues. For the CDR3, the DNA is TGTGCCAGCAGTTACAGTTTGGGCGGCGAGCAGTACTTC. Protein sequence: CASSYSLGGEQYF.

The chain carries TRBV6-2 or TRBV6-3 and TRBJ2-3; 7 bases match TRBD2. The CDR3 is 15 residues long. With V trimmed by 4 bases and J by 2 bases, 6 bases remained unmatched. CDR1 and CDR2 from the germline V gene are MNHEY and SVGEGT. CDR3 nucleotides: TGTGCCAGCAGTTCCCCGGGACTATTCACAGATACGCAGTATTTT. This sequence encodes CASSSPGLFTDTQYF.

This clonotype was counted between two and nine times. V and J are TRBV24-1 and TRBJ1-5; D remains ambiguous. Germline CDR1 is KGHDR and CDR2 is SFDVKD. Trimming left V 5 bases short and J 2 bases short, with 9 bases between. CDR3 length: 14 residues. The CDR3 DNA reads as TGTGCCACCAGTGCGGGAGGCGGCAATCAGCCCCAGCATTTT. It translates to CATSAGGGNQPQHF.

This chain links TRBV6-5 with TRBJ2-2, with a possible D match to TRBD1 (5 bases). V gave up 2 bases and J gave up 8 bases, with 9 bases separating them. CDR3 size: 13 residues. Germline V CDR1 and CDR2: MNHEY, SVGAGI. CDR3 bases: TGTGCCAGCAGTTACAGGCAGGGTGGGGAGCTGTTTTTT. This translates into CASSYRQGGELFF.

The rearrangement uses TRBV20-1 and TRBJ1-1; a weak D match, TRBD1 (5 bases). Germline loops: CDR1 DFQATT, CDR2 SNEGSKA (reference sequence). V was shortened by 6 bases and J by 1 base, with 12 bases between the two germline ends. The CDR3 totals 13 residues. CDR3 bases: TGCAGTGCAAGACAAGACAGGAACACTGAAGCTTTCTTT. Translated: CSARQDRNTEAFF.

The chain combines TRBV6-1 with TRBJ2-5, with 11 bases aligning to TRBD2. CDR3 length: 16 residues. Germline CDR1 is MNHNS and CDR2 is SASEGT. V shed 6 bases and J 5 bases; nucleotides not matched to a gene: 11. The CDR3 DNA reads as TGTGCCAGCAGAAGAAACTCGGGACTAGCGGCGGAGACCCAGTACTTC. Translating it yields CASRRNSGLAAETQYF.

This clonotype was seen more than once but under ten times. This chain links TRBV5-6 with TRBJ2-2; D gene uncertain. Germline V gene sequence: CDR1 SGHDT, CDR2 YYEEEE. Deletions cut 4 bases from V and 8 bases from J, with 6 bases between. The CDR3 runs 11 residues. CDR3 in amino acids: CASSLMGELFF. The DNA of the CDR3 is TGTGCCAGCAGCCTCATGGGGGAGCTGTTTTTT.

This clonotype was seen repeatedly, ten times or more. The rearrangement uses TRBV5-4 and TRBJ2-1, with 8 nucleotides matching TRBD2. CDR1 SGHNT and CDR2 YYREEE come from the germline V gene (reference sequence). This CDR3 region has 17 residues. The J segment lost 9 bases and the V segment lost 1 base, leaving 15 bases of the junction unmatched. The CDR3: CASSLTGRGGQGAEQFF. In nucleotides, the CDR3 is TGTGCCAGCAGCTTGACGGGCCGGGGGGGCCAAGGTGCTGAGCAGTTCTTC. Variable domain in full (rest from reference TRBV5-4 and TRBJ2-1): ETGVTQSPTHLIKTRGQQVTLRCSSQSGHNTVSWYQQALGQGPQFIFQYYREEENGRGNFPPRFSGLQFPNYSSELNVNALELDDSALYLCASSLTGRGGQGAEQFFGPGTRLTVL.

V gene TRBV7-6 combines with J gene TRBJ2-3, with TRBD1 matching 7 bases. The CDR3 covers 16 residues. Germline V gives CDR1 SGHVS, CDR2 FNYEAQ. V lost 1 base and J lost 2; bases outside the gene matches: 6. Written as DNA, the CDR3 is TGTGCCAGCAGCTTAGGGACAGGAGACTTCACAGATACGCAGTATTTT. This codes for CASSLGTGDFTDTQYF.

V is TRBV7-6 and J is TRBJ2-7, with TRBD1 matching 8 bases. Germline V gene sequence: CDR1 SGHVS, CDR2 FNYEAQ. Trimming cost V 3 bases and J 5 bases; bases outside gene matches: 3. This CDR3 comprises 13 residues. The CDR3 spells CASSFDRGHEQYF. CDR3 DNA sequence: TGTGCCAGCAGCTTTGACAGGGGCCACGAGCAGTACTTC.

The DNA for the CDR3 is TGTGCCAGCAGTTCCCCAGCGGCAAATGAGCAGTTCTTC. Its translation: CASSSPAANEQFF. J is TRBJ2-1 and V is TRBV12-3 or TRBV12-4; D might be TRBD2 (5 bases). This CDR3 is built from 13 residues. With 4 bases removed from V and 7 bases from J, the gap between germline ends came to 11 bases.

This clonotype was observed many times. The chain joins TRBV7-2 to TRBJ2-3; unclear D gene. This CDR3 is built from 14 residues. Trimming pared 4 bases from V and 0 bases from J, leaving 8 bases between. Looked up from germline, CDR1 is SGHTA and CDR2 is FQGNSA. The CDR3 DNA reads TGTGCCAGCAGCTCTCCGAGCAGCACAGATACGCAGTATTTT. Translated, it gives CASSSPSSTDTQYF. Combining the CDR3 with reference TRBV7-2 and TRBJ2-3 gives the whole variable domain GAGVSQSPSNKVTEKGKDVELRCDPISGHTALYWYRQSLGQGLEFLIYFQGNSAPDKSGLPSDRFSAERTGGSVSTLTIQRTQQEDSAVYLCASSSPSSTDTQYFGPGTRLTVL.

The V gene is TRBV7-8, the J gene TRBJ2-7, with 8 bases that match TRBD2. This CDR3 has 13 residues. The germline gives CDR1 SGHVS, CDR2 FQNEAQ. V gave up 5 bases and J gave up 4 bases; unmatched junction bases: 4. The CDR3 spells CASSVSGAYEQYF. CDR3 DNA sequence: TGTGCCAGCAGCGTTAGCGGGGCTTACGAGCAGTACTTC. The variable domain in full, completed from reference TRBV7-8 and TRBJ2-7, reads GAGVSQSPRYKVAKRGQDVALRCDPISGHVSLFWYQQALGQGPEFLTYFQNEAQLDKSGLPSDRFFAERPEGSVSTLKIQRTQQEDSAVYLCASSVSGAYEQYFGPGTRLTVT.

The V and J genes are TRBV12-3 or TRBV12-4 and TRBJ2-1, with D possibly TRBD2 on 5 matching bases. The CDR3 length is 14 residues. V gave up 6 bases and J gave up 9 bases, with 18 bases separating them. CDR3: CASRSFLSSGEQFF. The CDR3 DNA reads as TGTGCCAGCAGATCGTTCCTCTCCAGCGGTGAGCAGTTCTTC.

This clonotype was recorded a few times. One junction end does not reproduce the germline sequence, and a read error may be involved. The chain uses TRBV7-7 and TRBJ2-2; no clear D. Germline CDR1 and CDR2: SSHAT and FNYEAQ (reference sequence). This CDR3 contains 14 residues. The CDR3 protein is CASSFSENTGELFF. As DNA, the CDR3 is TGTGCTAGCAGCTTTTCCGAGAACACCGGGGAGCTGTTTTTT.

In nucleotides, the CDR3 is TGTGCCAGTAGTATTGGGGGGGGAGGACAGCCCCAGCATTTT. Protein sequence: CASSIGGGGQPQHF. The chain carries TRBV19 and TRBJ1-5; D is perhaps TRBD1 (5 bases). Deletions cut 3 bases from V and 7 bases from J, with 13 bases between. The CDR3 totals 14 residues. In germline, CDR1 is LNHDA, CDR2 SQIVND (reference sequence).

The rearrangement uses TRBV27 and TRBJ1-1; the D is unclear. Trimming took off 2 bases at V and 0 bases at J, with 13 bases between the two ends. The CDR3 length is 16 residues. The germline V gene has CDR1 MNHEY and CDR2 SMNVEV (reference sequence). The CDR3 DNA reads TGTGCCAGCAGTTTAATCCGGGCACCTATGAACACTGAAGCTTTCTTT. It translates to CASSLIRAPMNTEAFF.

This chain joins TRBV7-2 and TRBJ1-2, with D possibly matching TRBD1 (5 bases). The V end was cut by 5 bases, the J end by 7 bases, with 17 bases between. The length of the CDR3 is 14 residues. Looked up from germline, CDR1 is SGHTA and CDR2 is FQGNSA. CDR3 amino acids: CASSTPRWDGGYTF. The DNA for the CDR3 is TGTGCCAGCAGCACCCCTCGATGGGACGGTGGCTACACCTTC. Variable domain in full (rest from reference TRBV7-2 and TRBJ1-2): GAGVSQSPSNKVTEKGKDVELRCDPISGHTALYWYRQSLGQGLEFLIYFQGNSAPDKSGLPSDRFSAERTGGSVSTLTIQRTQQEDSAVYLCASSTPRWDGGYTFGSGTRLTVV.

The chain links TRBV4-1 to TRBJ2-3, with TRBD1 as a possible D gene (5 bases). CDR1 MGHRA and CDR2 YSYEKL come from the germline V gene. This CDR3 is built from 15 residues. The V end lost 5 bases, the J end lost 3 bases, and 15 bases lay between the germline ends. The CDR3 nucleotides are TGCGCCAGCAGCAAGCTAGACAGATTAACAGATACGCAGTATTTT. Protein: CASSKLDRLTDTQYF.

The chain recombines TRBV4-1 with TRBJ1-5; a possible D gene is TRBD1 (6 bases). This CDR3 contains 15 residues. The V gene lost 2 bases and the J gene lost 6 bases, with 14 bases spanning the gap. Germline V gene lookup returns CDR1 MGHRA and CDR2 YSYEKL. CDR3 sequence reads: CASSQQGGGAQPQHF. For the CDR3, the DNA is TGCGCCAGCAGCCAACAAGGCGGGGGGGCTCAGCCCCAGCATTTT.

The chain recombines TRBV12-3 or TRBV12-4 with TRBJ1-2; D is undetermined. This CDR3 is built from 13 residues. With 8 bases removed from V and 8 bases from J, the gap between germline ends came to 18 bases. The CDR3 region is CASSPLSGDGYTF. CDR3 nucleotide sequence: TGTGCCAGCTCCCCGTTATCTGGTGACGGCTACACCTTC.

The rearrangement joins TRBV5-1 to TRBJ2-3; D is perhaps TRBD1 (5 bases). V lost 6 bases to trimming and J lost 2 bases, with 13 bases between them. The CDR3 contains 14 residues. CDR1 is SGHRS, CDR2 YFSETQ, per germline. This CDR3 reads CASTRQLNTDTQYF. CDR3 coding DNA: TGCGCCAGCACCAGACAGTTAAACACAGATACGCAGTATTTT.

This clonotype was found a few times. The V call is TRBV7-9, the J call TRBJ2-5, with a possible D match to TRBD1 (5 bases). Germline values: CDR1 SEHNR, CDR2 FQNEAQ (reference sequence). The CDR3 is 14 amino acids. V shed 5 bases and J shed 0 bases, with 10 bases lying between them. The CDR3 loop is CASSRRQHQETQYF. The CDR3 DNA sequence: TGTGCCAGCAGCCGAAGACAGCACCAAGAGACCCAGTACTTC.

This chain links TRBV5-6 with TRBJ2-5, with D unclear. Per the germline V gene, CDR1 is SGHDT and CDR2 is YYEEEE. This CDR3 is 17 amino acids long. The ends were cut back, 0 bases at V and 2 bases at J, with 17 bases in the middle. CDR3 protein: CASSLGSIGTYQETQYF. For the CDR3, the DNA is TGTGCCAGCAGCTTGGGTTCTATCGGAACGTATCAAGAGACCCAGTACTTC.

V is TRBV7-9 and J is TRBJ2-1; TRBD2 matches at 15 bases. V gave up 5 bases and J gave up 10 bases; unmatched junction bases: 9. This CDR3 is built from 16 residues. Per the germline V gene, CDR1 is SEHNR and CDR2 is FQNEAQ (reference sequence). The CDR3 spells CASSQAGTSGGREQFF. The CDR3 DNA reads as TGTGCCAGCAGCCAGGCGGGGACTAGCGGGGGGCGGGAGCAGTTCTTC. Full variable domain (outside the CDR3, taken from reference TRBV7-9 and TRBJ2-1): DTGVSQNPRHKITKRGQNVTFRCDPISEHNRLYWYRQTLGQGPEFLTYFQNEAQLEKSRLLSDRFSAERPKGSFSTLEIQRTEQGDSAMYLCASSQAGTSGGREQFFGPGTRLTVL.

The V call is TRBV4-1, the J call TRBJ2-2; 9 nucleotides line up with TRBD2. The CDR3 loop spans 16 amino acids. Germline CDR1 and CDR2: MGHRA and YSYEKL. V was pared by 3 bases and J by 7 bases, with 9 bases of the junction left unmatched. The CDR3 DNA is TGCGCCAGCAGCCAGGGCTTGGGACTAGCCGTCGGGGAGCTGTTTTTT. Protein product: CASSQGLGLAVGELFF.